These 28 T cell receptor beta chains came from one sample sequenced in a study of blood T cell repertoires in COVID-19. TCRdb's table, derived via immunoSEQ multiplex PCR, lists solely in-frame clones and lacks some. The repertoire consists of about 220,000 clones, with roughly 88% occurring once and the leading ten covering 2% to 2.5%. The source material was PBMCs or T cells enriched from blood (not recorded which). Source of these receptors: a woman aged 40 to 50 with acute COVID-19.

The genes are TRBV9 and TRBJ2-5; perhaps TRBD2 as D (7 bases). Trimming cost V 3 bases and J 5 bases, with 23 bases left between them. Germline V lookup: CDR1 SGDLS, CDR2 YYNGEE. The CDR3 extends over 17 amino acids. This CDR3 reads CASSAKPQGRGEETQYF. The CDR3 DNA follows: TGTGCCAGCAGCGCCAAACCCCAGGGGAGGGGGGAGGAGACCCAGTACTTC.

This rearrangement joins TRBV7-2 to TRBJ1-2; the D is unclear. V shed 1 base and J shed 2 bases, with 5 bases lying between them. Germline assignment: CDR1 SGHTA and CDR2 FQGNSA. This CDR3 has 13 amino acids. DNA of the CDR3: TGTGCCAGCAGCTTAGATGTAAACTATGGCTACACCTTC. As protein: CASSLDVNYGYTF.

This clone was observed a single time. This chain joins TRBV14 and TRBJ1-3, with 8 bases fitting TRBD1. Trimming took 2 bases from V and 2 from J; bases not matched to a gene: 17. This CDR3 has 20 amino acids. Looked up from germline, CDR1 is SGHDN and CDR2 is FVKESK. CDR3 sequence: CASSQQPGQASVGTGNTIYF. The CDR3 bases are TGTGCCAGCAGCCAACAACCGGGACAGGCATCCGTAGGGACTGGAAACACCATATATTTT.

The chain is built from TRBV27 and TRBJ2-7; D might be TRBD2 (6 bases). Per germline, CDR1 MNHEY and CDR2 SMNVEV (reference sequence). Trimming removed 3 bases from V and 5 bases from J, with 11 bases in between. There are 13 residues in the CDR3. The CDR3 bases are TGTGCCAGCAGTTTGGCGGGACGAAACGAGCAGTACTTC. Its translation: CASSLAGRNEQYF.

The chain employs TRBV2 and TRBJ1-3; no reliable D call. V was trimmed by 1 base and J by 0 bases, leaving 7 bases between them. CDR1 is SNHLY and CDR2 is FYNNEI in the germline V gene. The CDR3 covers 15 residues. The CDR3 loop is CASSEGGDSGNTIYF. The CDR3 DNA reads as TGTGCCAGCAGTGAAGGCGGGGACTCTGGAAACACCATATATTTT.

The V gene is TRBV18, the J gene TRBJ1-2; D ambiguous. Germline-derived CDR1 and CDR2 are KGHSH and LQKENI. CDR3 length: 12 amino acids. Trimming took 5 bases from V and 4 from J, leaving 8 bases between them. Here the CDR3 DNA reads TGTGCCAGCTCATCAGGTCCCTATGGCTACACCTTC. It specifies CASSSGPYGYTF.

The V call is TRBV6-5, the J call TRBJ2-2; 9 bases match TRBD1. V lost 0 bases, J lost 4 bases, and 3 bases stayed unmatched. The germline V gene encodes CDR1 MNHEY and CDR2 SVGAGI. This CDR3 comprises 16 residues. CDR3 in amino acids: CASSYSGGQGTGELFF. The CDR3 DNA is TGTGCCAGCAGTTACTCGGGGGGACAGGGCACCGGGGAGCTGTTTTTT.

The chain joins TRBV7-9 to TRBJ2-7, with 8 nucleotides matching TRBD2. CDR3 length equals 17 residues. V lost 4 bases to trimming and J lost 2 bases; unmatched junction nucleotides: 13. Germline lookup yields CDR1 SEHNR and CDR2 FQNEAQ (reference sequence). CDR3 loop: CASSSARAGLATYEQYF. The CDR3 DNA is TGTGCCAGCAGCTCCGCGCGGGCAGGACTAGCAACCTACGAGCAGTACTTC.

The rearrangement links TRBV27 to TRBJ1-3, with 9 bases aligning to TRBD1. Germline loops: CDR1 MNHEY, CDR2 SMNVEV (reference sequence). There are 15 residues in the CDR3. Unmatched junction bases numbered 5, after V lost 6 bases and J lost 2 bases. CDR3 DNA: TGTGCCAGCAGAAGCACAGGGGGCGCTGGAAACACCATATATTTT. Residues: CASRSTGGAGNTIYF.

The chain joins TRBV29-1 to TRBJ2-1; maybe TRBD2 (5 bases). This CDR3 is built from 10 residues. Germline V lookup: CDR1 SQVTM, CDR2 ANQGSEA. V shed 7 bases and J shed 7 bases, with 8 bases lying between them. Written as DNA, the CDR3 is TGCAGCGCCTGGGAGAATGAGCAGTTCTTC. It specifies CSAWENEQFF.

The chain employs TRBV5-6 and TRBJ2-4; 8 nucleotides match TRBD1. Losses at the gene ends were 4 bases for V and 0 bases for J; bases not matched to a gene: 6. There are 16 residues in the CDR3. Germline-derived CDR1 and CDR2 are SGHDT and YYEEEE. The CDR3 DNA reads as TGTGCCAGCAGCCAATGGACAGGGCTAGCCAAAAACATTCAGTACTTC. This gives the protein CASSQWTGLAKNIQYF.

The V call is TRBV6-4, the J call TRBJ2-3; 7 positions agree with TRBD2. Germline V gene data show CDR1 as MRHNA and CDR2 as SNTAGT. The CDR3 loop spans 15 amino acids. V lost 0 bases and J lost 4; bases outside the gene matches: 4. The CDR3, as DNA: TGTGCCAGCAGTGACTCCGGGGGGAAAGCAGATACGCAGTATTTT. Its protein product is CASSDSGGKADTQYF.

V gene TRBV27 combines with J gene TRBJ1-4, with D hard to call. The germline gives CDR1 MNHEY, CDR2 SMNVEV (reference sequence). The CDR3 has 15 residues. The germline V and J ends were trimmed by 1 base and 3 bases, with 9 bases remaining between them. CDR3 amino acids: CASSLLGRANEKLFF. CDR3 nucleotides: TGTGCCAGCAGTTTATTAGGGAGGGCTAATGAAAAACTGTTTTTT.

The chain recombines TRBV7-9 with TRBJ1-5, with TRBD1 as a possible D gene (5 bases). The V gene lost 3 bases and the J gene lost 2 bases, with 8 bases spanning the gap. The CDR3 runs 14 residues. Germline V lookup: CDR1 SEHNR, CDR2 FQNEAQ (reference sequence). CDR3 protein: CASSFQQGNQPQHF. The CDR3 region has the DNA TGTGCCAGCAGCTTCCAACAGGGCAATCAGCCCCAGCATTTT.

CDR3 region: CASSLGQLNEKLFF. CDR3 DNA sequence: TGCGCCAGCAGCTTGGGACAGCTTAATGAAAAACTGTTTTTT. This chain joins TRBV5-1 and TRBJ1-4; D is perhaps TRBD1 (5 bases). The CDR3 totals 14 residues. CDR1 is SGHRS and CDR2 is YFSETQ in the germline V gene. The ends were cut back, 0 bases at V and 4 bases at J, with 7 bases in the middle. The complete variable domain, with remaining parts taken from reference TRBV5-1 and TRBJ1-4, reads KAGVTQTPRYLIKTRGQQVTLSCSPISGHRSVSWYQQTPGQGLQFLFEYFSETQRNKGNFPGRFSGRQFSNSRSEMNVSTLELGDSALYLCASSLGQLNEKLFFGSGTQLSVL.

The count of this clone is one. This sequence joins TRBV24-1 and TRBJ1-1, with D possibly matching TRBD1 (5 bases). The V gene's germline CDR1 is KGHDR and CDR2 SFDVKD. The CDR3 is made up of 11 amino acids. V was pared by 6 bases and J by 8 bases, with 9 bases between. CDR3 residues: CATSRGYEAFF. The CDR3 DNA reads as TGTGCCACCAGTAGGGGCTACGAAGCTTTCTTT.

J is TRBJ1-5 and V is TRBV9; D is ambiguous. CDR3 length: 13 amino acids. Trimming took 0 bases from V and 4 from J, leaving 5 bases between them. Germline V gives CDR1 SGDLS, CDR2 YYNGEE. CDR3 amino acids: CASSVATNQPQHF. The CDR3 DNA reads TGTGCCAGCAGCGTAGCCACAAATCAGCCCCAGCATTTT. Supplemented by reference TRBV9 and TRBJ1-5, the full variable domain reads DSGVTQTPKHLITATGQRVTLRCSPRSGDLSVYWYQQSLDQGLQFLIQYYNGEERAKGNILERFSAQQFPDLHSELNLSSLELGDSALYFCASSVATNQPQHFGDGTRLSIL.

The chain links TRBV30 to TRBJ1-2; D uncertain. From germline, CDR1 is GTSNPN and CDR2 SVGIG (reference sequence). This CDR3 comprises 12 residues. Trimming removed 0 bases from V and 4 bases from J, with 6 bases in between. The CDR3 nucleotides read TGTGCCTGGAGTGTCCGTTTCTATGGCTACACCTTC. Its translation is CAWSVRFYGYTF.

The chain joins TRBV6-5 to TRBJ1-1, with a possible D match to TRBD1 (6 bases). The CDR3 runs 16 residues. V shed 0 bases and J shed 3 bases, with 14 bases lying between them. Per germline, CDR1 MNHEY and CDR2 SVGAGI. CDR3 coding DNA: TGTGCCAGCAGTTACTCGAATTGGCGACAGGACACTGAAGCTTTCTTT. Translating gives CASSYSNWRQDTEAFF.

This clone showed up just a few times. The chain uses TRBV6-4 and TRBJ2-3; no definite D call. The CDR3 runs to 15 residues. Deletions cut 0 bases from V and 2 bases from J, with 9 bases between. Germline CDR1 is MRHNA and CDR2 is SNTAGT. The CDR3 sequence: CASSDSASSTDTQYF. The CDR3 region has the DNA TGTGCCAGCAGTGACTCTGCTAGTTCCACAGATACGCAGTATTTT.

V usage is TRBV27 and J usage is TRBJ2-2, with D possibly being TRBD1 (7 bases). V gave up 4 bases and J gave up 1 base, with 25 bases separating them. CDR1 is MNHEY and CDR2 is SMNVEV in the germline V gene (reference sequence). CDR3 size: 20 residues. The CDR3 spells CASSSPPRQGLPLNTGELFF. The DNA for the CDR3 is TGTGCCAGCAGTTCTCCCCCGAGACAGGGACTTCCACTGAACACCGGGGAGCTGTTTTTT.

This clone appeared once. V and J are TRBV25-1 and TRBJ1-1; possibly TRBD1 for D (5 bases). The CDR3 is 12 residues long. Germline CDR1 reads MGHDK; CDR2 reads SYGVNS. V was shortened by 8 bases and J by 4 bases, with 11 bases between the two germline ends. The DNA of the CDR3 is TGTGCCAGCGGATACAGGAGCACTGAAGCTTTCTTT. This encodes CASGYRSTEAFF.

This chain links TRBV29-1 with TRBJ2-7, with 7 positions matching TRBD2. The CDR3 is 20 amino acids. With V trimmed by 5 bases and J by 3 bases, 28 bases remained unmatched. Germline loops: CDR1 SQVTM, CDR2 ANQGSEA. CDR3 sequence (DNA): TGCAGCGTTAGTTGGCCCCCCAGACCTGAACCGGATAGCGGGTTCTACGAGCAGTACGTC. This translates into CSVSWPPRPEPDSGFYEQYV.

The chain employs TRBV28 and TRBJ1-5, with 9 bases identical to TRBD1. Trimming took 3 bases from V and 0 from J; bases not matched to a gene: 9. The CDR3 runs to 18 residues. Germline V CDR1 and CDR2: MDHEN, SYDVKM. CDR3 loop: CASSLTGTGHYSNQPQHF. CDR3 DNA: TGTGCCAGCAGTTTGACTGGGACAGGGCATTATAGCAATCAGCCCCAGCATTTT.

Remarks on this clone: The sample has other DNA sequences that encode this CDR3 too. In DNA form, the CDR3 reads TGTGCCAGCAGCCAAGTTATAGGAAACACCATATATTTT. Translation gives CASSQVIGNTIYF. The rearrangement joins TRBV3-1 (or the pseudogene TRBV3-2) to TRBJ1-3; D is unclear. Trimming pared 1 base from V and 4 bases from J, leaving 5 bases between. CDR3 length equals 13 residues. Per the germline V gene, CDR1 is LGHDT and CDR2 is YNNKEL (reference sequence).

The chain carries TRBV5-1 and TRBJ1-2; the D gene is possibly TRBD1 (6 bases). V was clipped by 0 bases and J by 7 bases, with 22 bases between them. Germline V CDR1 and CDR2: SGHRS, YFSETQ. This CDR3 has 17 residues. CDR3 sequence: CASSLDPHTGRTGGYTF. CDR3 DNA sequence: TGCGCCAGCAGCTTGGACCCCCACACAGGGCGTACCGGTGGCTACACCTTC.

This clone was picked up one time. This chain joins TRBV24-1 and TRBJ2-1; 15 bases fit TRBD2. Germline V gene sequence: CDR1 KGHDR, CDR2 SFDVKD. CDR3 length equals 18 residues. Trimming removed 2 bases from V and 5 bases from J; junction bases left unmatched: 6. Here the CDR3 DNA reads TGTGCCACCAGTGATTCGGGACTAGCGGGAGGAGTGGACAATGAGCAGTTCTTC. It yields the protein CATSDSGLAGGVDNEQFF.

CDR3 in amino acids: CASSFLADTDTQYF. The CDR3 coding sequence is TGTGCCAGCAGCTTCTTGGCAGACACAGATACGCAGTATTTT. This chain uses TRBV5-8 with TRBJ2-3; D remains ambiguous. V lost 2 bases and J 2 bases, leaving 9 bases between the germline ends. CDR1 is SGHTS, CDR2 YDEGEE, per germline. The CDR3 is 14 residues long.